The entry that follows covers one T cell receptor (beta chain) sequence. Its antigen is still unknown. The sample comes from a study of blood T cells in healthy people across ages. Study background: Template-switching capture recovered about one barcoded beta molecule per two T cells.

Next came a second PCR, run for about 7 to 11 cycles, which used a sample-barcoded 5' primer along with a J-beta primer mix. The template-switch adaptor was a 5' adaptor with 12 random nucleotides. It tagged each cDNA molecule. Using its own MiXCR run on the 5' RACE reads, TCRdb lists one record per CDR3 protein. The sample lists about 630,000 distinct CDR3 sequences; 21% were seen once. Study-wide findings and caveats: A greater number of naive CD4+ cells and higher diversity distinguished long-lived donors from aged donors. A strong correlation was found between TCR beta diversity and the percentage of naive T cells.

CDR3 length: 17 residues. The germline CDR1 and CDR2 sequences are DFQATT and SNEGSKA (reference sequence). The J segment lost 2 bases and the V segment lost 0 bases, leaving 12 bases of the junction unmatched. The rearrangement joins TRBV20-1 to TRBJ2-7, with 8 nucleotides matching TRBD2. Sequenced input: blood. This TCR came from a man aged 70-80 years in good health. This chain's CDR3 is CSARDRSPSGYAYEQYF. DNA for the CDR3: TGCAGTGCTAGAGACCGTAGCCCTAGCGGGTACGCCTACGAGCAGTACTTC.